The clone carrying this TCR beta chain is a singleton in its sample. This sample is part of a study of blood T cell repertoires in COVID-19. The overall study: Researchers got acute and convalescent COVID-19 samples from the United States, Italy and Spain. T cells, B-cell-depleted T cells, or PBMCs supplied cDNA or gDNA.

As handled by the study authors: From reference gene primer amplification, estimates of nucleated cell counts were derived. The method was immunoSEQ multiplex PCR; TCRdb's version includes in-frame clones alone and lacks a portion of them. The D gene and trimming were derived from the DNA, and the V and J assignments and clone size from that table. In the table there are under 350,000 clones, around 89% of which are singletons. V shed 0 bases and J 0 bases; nucleotides not matched to a gene: 1. There are 16 residues in the CDR3. CDR1 and CDR2 from the germline V gene are MNHEY and SVGAGI. The chain combines TRBV6-5 with TRBJ2-7; 11 bases match TRBD1. The specimen sequenced was peripheral blood. The source of this sequence is a man aged 40-50 years with acute or convalescent COVID-19. CDR3 in amino acids: CASSYSGQGASYEQYF. CDR3 coding DNA: TGTGCCAGCAGTTACTCAGGACAGGGGGCCTCCTACGAGCAGTACTTC.